This record covers a single TCR beta chain. The entry originates in a study of T-cell memory formation after mild COVID-19. The ends were cut back, 7 bases at V and 8 bases at J, with 8 bases in the middle. CDR3 length: 11 residues. Per the germline V gene, CDR1 is LGHDT and CDR2 is YNNKEL (reference sequence). Via MiXCR, TCRdb re-called the 5' RACE reads, giving one row per CDR3 protein. The sample lists approximately 350,000 distinct CDR3 sequences; 14% were seen once. The clonotype was recovered from a man between 18 and 35 years old who had mild COVID-19 (a few samples of this study predate the infection). Cell type and time point are not known. The sequenced sample consisted of PBMCs or a T cell subset sorted from them (not recorded which). The rearrangement joins TRBV3-1 to TRBJ2-2, with D unresolved. CDR3 amino acids: CASTSPGELFF. CDR3 coding DNA: TGTGCCAGCACCAGTCCGGGGGAGCTGTTTTTT.